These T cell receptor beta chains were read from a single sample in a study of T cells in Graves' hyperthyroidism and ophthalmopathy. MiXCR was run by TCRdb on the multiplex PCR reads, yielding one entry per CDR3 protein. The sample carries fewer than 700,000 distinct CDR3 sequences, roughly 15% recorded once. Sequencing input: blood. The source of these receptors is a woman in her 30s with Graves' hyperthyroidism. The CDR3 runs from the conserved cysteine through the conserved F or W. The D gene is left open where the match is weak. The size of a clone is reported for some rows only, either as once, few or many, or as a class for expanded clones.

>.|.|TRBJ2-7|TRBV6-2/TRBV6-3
CASSYKNSYEQYF
TGTGCCAGCAGTTACAAGAACTCCTACGAGCAGTACTTC
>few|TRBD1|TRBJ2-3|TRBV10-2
CASSEGDRYTDTQYF
TGCGCCAGCAGTGAAGGGGACAGATACACAGATACGCAGTATTTT
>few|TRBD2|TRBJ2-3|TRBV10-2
CASRTRTSGRSDTQYF
TGCGCCAGCAGGACCCGGACTAGCGGGAGGTCAGATACGCAGTATTTT
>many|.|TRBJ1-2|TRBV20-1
CSTEGGGYTF
TGCAGTACCGAGGGGGGCGGCTACACCTTC
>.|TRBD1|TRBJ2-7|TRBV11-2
CASGPPGQGGYEQYF
TGTGCCAGCGGCCCCCCGGGACAGGGAGGCTACGAGCAGTACTTC
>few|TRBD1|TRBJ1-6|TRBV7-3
CASRSAPGTGENSPLHF
TGTGCCAGCAGATCCGCTCCCGGGACAGGGGAGAATTCACCCCTCCACTTT
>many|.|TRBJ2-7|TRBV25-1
CASSEYGGNYEQYF
TGTGCCAGCAGTGAATACGGCGGGAACTACGAGCAGTACTTC
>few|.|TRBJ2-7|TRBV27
CASSPSSDYYEQYF
TGTGCCAGCAGTCCTTCTAGCGACTACTACGAGCAGTACTTC
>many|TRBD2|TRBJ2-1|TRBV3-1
CASSQDPGGRNEQFF
TGTGCCAGCAGCCAAGATCCGGGCGGGAGGAATGAGCAGTTCTTC
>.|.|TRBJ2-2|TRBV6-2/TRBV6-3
CASSISNRVSGELFF
TGTGCCAGCAGCATATCCAACAGGGTATCCGGGGAGCTGTTTTTT
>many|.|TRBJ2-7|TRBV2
CASMPAGNHEQYF
TGTGCCAGCATGCCGGCGGGGAATCACGAGCAGTACTTC
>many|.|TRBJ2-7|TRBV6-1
CASSEEGGVYEQYF
TGTGCCAGCAGTGAAGAAGGGGGGGTCTACGAGCAGTACTTC
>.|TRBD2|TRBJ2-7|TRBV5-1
CASSRILAEGPNEQYF
TGCGCCAGCAGCCGGATTCTAGCGGAAGGGCCCAACGAGCAGTACTTC
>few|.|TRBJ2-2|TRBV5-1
CASSYHGWLLSQNTGELFF
TGCGCCAGCAGCTATCACGGATGGTTACTAAGTCAGAACACCGGGGAGCTGTTTTTT
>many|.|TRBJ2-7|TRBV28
CASSLLGGDYEQYF
TGTGCCAGCAGTTTATTGGGCGGTGACTACGAGCAGTACTTC
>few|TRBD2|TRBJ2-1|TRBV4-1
CASSPTSGSGYEQFF
TGCGCCAGCAGTCCGACTAGCGGGAGTGGGTATGAGCAGTTCTTC
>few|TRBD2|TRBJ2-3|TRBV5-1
CASSLGEGPDTQYF
TGCGCCAGCAGCTTGGGGGAGGGCCCCGATACGCAGTATTTT
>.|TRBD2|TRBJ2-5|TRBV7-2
CASRRLAGVEYF
TGTGCCAGCAGACGACTAGCGGGAGTAGAGTACTTC
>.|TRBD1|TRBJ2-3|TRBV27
CASSRPGQGGDTQYF
TGTGCCAGCAGTAGACCGGGACAGGGGGGAGATACGCAGTATTTT
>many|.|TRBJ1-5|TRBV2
CASSRQTQPQHF
TGTGCCAGCAGTAGACAGACCCAGCCCCAGCATTTT
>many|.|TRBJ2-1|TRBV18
CASSPPTGNNEQFF
TGTGCCAGCTCACCACCGACAGGTAACAATGAGCAGTTCTTC
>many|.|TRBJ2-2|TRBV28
CASSLRRGLAGELFF
TGTGCCAGCAGTTTAAGGAGGGGGCTTGCCGGGGAGCTGTTTTTT
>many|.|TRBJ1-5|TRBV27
CASSALGISNQPQHF
TGTGCCAGCAGTGCCCTTGGGATTAGCAATCAGCCCCAGCATTTT
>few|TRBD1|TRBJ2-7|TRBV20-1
CSARTGFAEQYF
TGCAGTGCCCGGACAGGGTTTGCCGAGCAGTACTTC
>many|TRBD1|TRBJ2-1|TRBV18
CASSPLGQGGNEQFF
TGTGCCAGCTCACCCCTCGGACAGGGCGGAAATGAGCAGTTCTTC
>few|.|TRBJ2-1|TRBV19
CASSIEDSYNEQFF
TGTGCCAGTAGTATAGAAGACAGCTACAATGAGCAGTTCTTC
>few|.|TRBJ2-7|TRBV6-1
CASSEMHRVYEQYF
TGTGCCAGCAGTGAAATGCACAGGGTCTACGAGCAGTACTTC
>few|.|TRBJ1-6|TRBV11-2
CASSLVDRGSNSPLHF
TGTGCCAGCAGCTTAGTTGATAGGGGGTCCAATTCACCCCTCCACTTT
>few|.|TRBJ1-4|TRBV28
CASSLSRAEIATNEKLFF
TGTGCCAGCAGTTTGTCCCGGGCAGAAATTGCAACTAATGAAAAACTGTTTTTT
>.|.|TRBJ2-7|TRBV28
CASSFEVGEQYF
TGTGCCAGCAGTTTTGAGGTTGGCGAGCAGTACTTC
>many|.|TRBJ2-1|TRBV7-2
CASTRLDYNEQFF
TGTGCCAGCACCAGACTGGATTACAATGAGCAGTTCTTC
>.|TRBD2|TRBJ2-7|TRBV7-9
CASSSAGTSVPYEQYF
TGTGCCAGCAGCTCGGCCGGGACTAGCGTACCCTACGAGCAGTACTTC
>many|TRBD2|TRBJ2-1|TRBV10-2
CASSIPDSGSSYNEQFF
TGCGCCAGCAGTATTCCCGATAGCGGGAGCTCCTACAATGAGCAGTTCTTC
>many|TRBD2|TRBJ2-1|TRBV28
CASSFTGTSGGEQFF
TGTGCCAGCAGTTTTACTGGGACTAGCGGAGGTGAGCAGTTCTTC
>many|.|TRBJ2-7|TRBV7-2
CASSLDLQTYEQYF
TGTGCCAGCAGCTTAGACTTACAGACCTACGAGCAGTACTTC
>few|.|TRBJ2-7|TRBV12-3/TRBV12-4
CASSGGLNTYEQYF
TGTGCCAGCAGTGGGGGACTTAACACCTACGAGCAGTACTTC
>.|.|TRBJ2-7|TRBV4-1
CASRKTLADEQYF
TGCGCCAGCAGGAAGACGCTAGCCGACGAGCAGTACTTC
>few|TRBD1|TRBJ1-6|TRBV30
CAWTGQGVSPLHF
TGTGCCTGGACGGGACAGGGGGTTTCACCCCTCCACTTT
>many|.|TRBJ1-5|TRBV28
CASSFSVYQPQHF
TGTGCCAGCAGTTTTTCAGTATATCAGCCCCAGCATTTT
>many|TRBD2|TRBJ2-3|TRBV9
CASSLSGTITDTQYF
TGTGCCAGCAGCCTTAGCGGGACTATAACAGATACGCAGTATTTT
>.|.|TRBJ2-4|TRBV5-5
CASSLRSGSPFQNIQYF
TGTGCCAGCAGCTTGCGGTCCGGGTCCCCTTTTCAGAACATTCAGTACTTC
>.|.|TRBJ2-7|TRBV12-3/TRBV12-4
CASMRSGLLRDSTLSQTYEQYF
TGTGCCAGCATGAGAAGTGGGTTGCTCAGGGACTCCACTCTCTCGCAAACCTACGAGCAGTACTTC
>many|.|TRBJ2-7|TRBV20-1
CSASLGNYEQYF
TGCAGTGCCTCCCTCGGTAACTACGAGCAGTACTTC
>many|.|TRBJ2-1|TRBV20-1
CSARSDNNEQFF
TGCAGTGCAAGAAGCGACAACAATGAGCAGTTCTTC
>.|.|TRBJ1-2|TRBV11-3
CASSPGPIYGYTF
TGTGCCAGCAGCCCCGGGCCCATCTATGGCTACACCTTC